Each of the 4 T cell receptor beta chains below was sequenced from the same sample in a study of blood T cells in healthy people across ages (dated by TCRdb to the mid-2010s). The protocol used for the library was 5' RACE. Sequencer: Illumina HiSeq 2500. A second PCR of roughly 7 to 11 cycles was performed with a sample-barcoded 5' primer and a J-beta primer mix. TCRdb ran its own pipeline on the public reads, namely fastp trimming at Q25 and MiXCR clone calling, and kept in-frame beta chains. Records with the same CDR3 protein are collapsed into one entry carrying the most frequent genes and DNA. The sample includes nearly 800,000 distinct CDR3 sequences, with more than 55% observed a single time. The ten largest clonotypes hold about a quarter of the sample. Sequencing input: blood. The receptors shown here come from a middle-aged man in good health.

This clonotype was seen more than once but under ten times. The chain joins TRBV28 to TRBJ2-5; D call uncertain. Germline CDR1 is MDHEN and CDR2 is SYDVKM. The CDR3 has 13 residues. Trimming cost V 11 bases and J 4 bases, with 17 bases left between them. The DNA of the CDR3 is TGTGCCGGAAAGGAAGCGTTAGGAGAGACCCAGTACTTC. It specifies CAGKEALGETQYF. The full variable domain, its missing parts supplied by reference TRBV28 and TRBJ2-5, is DVKVTQSSRYLVKRTGEKVFLECVQDMDHENMFWYRQDPGLGLRLIYFSYDVKMKEKGDIPEGYSVSREKKERFSLILESASTNQTSMYLCAGKEALGETQYFGPGTRLLVL.

The gene calls are TRBV10-3 and TRBJ2-5; D is possibly TRBD1 or TRBD2 (5 bases each). With the DNA end fitting TRBJ2-7 better, the J assignment may be wrong. Germline-derived CDR1 and CDR2 are ENHRY and SYGVKD. The CDR3 spans 14 residues. This CDR3 is CAINPGTGYYEQYF. DNA for the CDR3: TGTGCCATCAATCCGGGGACCGGATACTACGAGCAGTACTTC.

This clonotype has only a few counts. This chain connects TRBV10-3 to TRBJ1-2, with D possibly TRBD1 on 5 matching bases. V was cut by 2 bases and J by 4 bases, with 14 bases left in between. The CDR3 extends over 15 amino acids. Germline V gives CDR1 ENHRY, CDR2 SYGVKD. In DNA form, the CDR3 reads TGTGCCATCAGTGAGCGGAGAGGGGAGTCCTATGGCTACACCTTC. It translates to CAISERRGESYGYTF.

This clonotype was seen only once. This chain connects TRBV12-3 or TRBV12-4 to TRBJ1-5; a weak D match, TRBD1 (5 bases). This CDR3 has 13 amino acids. Trimming removed 7 bases from V and 0 bases from J, with 7 bases in between. The CDR3 spells CASTTGSNQPQHF. In DNA form, the CDR3 reads TGTGCCAGCACCACAGGTAGCAATCAGCCCCAGCATTTT.